This TCR beta chain was identified during a study of T cells in Graves' hyperthyroidism and ophthalmopathy. At least ten counts were recorded for this clonotype. RNA transcripts served as the template for amplifying TCR beta CDR3 regions. HTBI primers were used for first-round RT-PCR of the TCR CDR3. TCRdb processed the multiplex PCR reads anew with MiXCR; each CDR3 protein has one entry. The sample contains about 260,000 distinct CDR3 sequences, less than 30% of which appear only once. In germline, CDR1 is LNHNV, CDR2 YYDKDF (reference sequence). V was clipped by 0 bases and J by 5 bases, with 17 bases between them. The CDR3 has 16 residues.

The TCR comes from a man in his forties or fifties with Graves' hyperthyroidism that later progressed to Graves' ophthalmopathy. The chain carries TRBV15 and TRBJ2-7, with D perhaps matching TRBD1 or TRBD2 (5 bases each). Sequences were obtained from blood. The chain's CDR3 is CATSRDLGQGRDEQYF. CDR3 sequence (DNA): TGTGCCACCAGCAGAGATCTCGGCCAGGGACGGGACGAGCAGTACTTC.